This TCR beta chain appears in the sequencing data of a study of OX40 agonist ivuxolimab in advanced cancers. Study-wide background: Melanoma, hepatocellular carcinoma, head and neck or renal cell cancer occurred in dose-escalation patients. Having had anti-PD-1, anti-PD-L1 or anti-CTLA-4 therapy before was allowed, and about 42% had some.

Baseline was the first blood sampling point, followed by cycle 4 day 1 and cycle 7 day 1. The CDR3 is made up of 16 amino acids. Germline V gene lookup returns CDR1 SGHRS and CDR2 YFSETQ. V shed 3 bases, J shed 4 bases, and the junction held 7 bases outside the gene matches. Method: immunoSEQ multiplex PCR; TCRdb's copy keeps in-frame clones and lacks some. The data show under 80,000 clones, more than 85% seen once. V usage is TRBV5-1 and J usage is TRBJ2-3, with 11 bases that match TRBD1. The receptor was derived from an adult with an advanced solid tumor such as melanoma, head and neck, liver or kidney cancer. This material consisted of CD4+ or CD8+ T cells sorted from blood, taken in a trial of the OX40 agonist ivuxolimab. CDR3 nucleotide sequence: TGCGCCAGCAGCTCGGACAGGGGGCGCGGGCCAGATACGCAGTATTTT. Translating it yields CASSSDRGRGPDTQYF.